These T cell receptor beta chains were read from a single sample in a study of cytomegalovirus exposure and HLA in healthy donors. Here immunoSEQ multiplex PCR was the method, and the copy in TCRdb shows in-frame clones only, minus some. The data contain about 47,000 clones, approximately 90% of them singletons. Sequencing used PBMCs. The receptor source for this set is a man in his late teens or twenties in good health and CMV-seronegative. Both conserved end residues are part of each CDR3. The D gene is left open where the match is weak. Size is stated for part of the rows, as once, few or many counts, or as a class when the clone is expanded.

clone_size	d_call	v_call	j_call	cdr3_nt	cdr3_aa
-	-	TRBV6-5	TRBJ1-2	TGTGCCAGCAGAGGAGGGTGGGGCTACACCTTC	CASRGGWGYTF
-	TRBD1	TRBV7-3	TRBJ2-1	TGTGCCAGCAGCTATCCCGGGACAGGGGGCGGTGAGCAGTTCTTC	CASSYPGTGGGEQFF
-	-	TRBV7-2	TRBJ2-2	TGTGCCAGCAGGAGCGCTCGGGCCGGGGAGCTGTTTTTT	CASRSARAGELFF
once	-	TRBV4-1	TRBJ1-3	TGCGCCAGCAGCCCAAGTGCAGTTCGGGATGGAAACACCATATATTTT	CASSPSAVRDGNTIYF
-	TRBD2	TRBV5-1	TRBJ2-2	TGCGCCAGCAGCTCGGGGGGGCCGAACACCGGGGAGCTGTTTTTT	CASSSGGPNTGELFF
-	-	TRBV9	TRBJ1-1	TGTGCCAGCAGCGCAACTGGATCGGGATCCCACACTGAAGCTTTCTTT	CASSATGSGSHTEAFF
-	TRBD2	TRBV19	TRBJ2-3	TGTGCCAGTAGTGGGTCGGGAGGGCCGGGAGATACGCAGTATTTT	CASSGSGGPGDTQYF
-	-	TRBV6-5	TRBJ2-1	TGTGCCAGCAGCCGGAGCTCCTACAATGAGCAGTTCTTC	CASSRSSYNEQFF
-	TRBD2	TRBV10-3	TRBJ2-1	TGTGCCAAGGGACTAGCGGGACACAATGAGCAGTTCTTC	CAKGLAGHNEQFF
-	-	TRBV7-9	TRBJ2-1	TGTGCCAGCAGCTTAGCGGGAGACTACAATGAGCAGTTCTTC	CASSLAGDYNEQFF
few	-	TRBV27	TRBJ2-1	TGTGCCAGCAGCCCGGGACTTTTGGGTGAGCAGTTCTTC	CASSPGLLGEQFF
-	-	TRBV6-5	TRBJ2-5	TGTGCCAGCAGCCACCCAGGGGTAGAGACCCAGTACTTC	CASSHPGVETQYF
-	-	TRBV4-1	TRBJ2-6	TGCGCCAGCAGCCGACCAGGTTCAGGGGCCAACGTCCTGACTTTC	CASSRPGSGANVLTF
-	TRBD1	TRBV7-9	TRBJ1-1	TGTGCCAGCAGCTTTCCGGGACAGGCCGTGAACACTGAAGCTTTCTTT	CASSFPGQAVNTEAFF